A single sample gave rise to the 24 T cell receptor beta chains below, sequenced in a study of blood T cell repertoires in COVID-19. Some clones are missing from TCRdb's copy, which holds only in-frame ones; the method was immunoSEQ multiplex PCR. The table includes approximately 160,000 clones, about four fifths detected once. What was sequenced was peripheral blood. The receptors were sampled from a woman of 80 years or more with acute or convalescent COVID-19.

The rearrangement uses TRBV7-3 and TRBJ2-5; unclear D gene. Germline V lookup: CDR1 SGHTA, CDR2 FQGTGA. V lost 5 bases and J 2 bases, leaving 9 bases between the germline ends. The CDR3 has 13 amino acids. As DNA, the CDR3 is TGTGCCAGCAGCCGTCGTGCGCAAGAGACCCAGTACTTC. The encoded protein is CASSRRAQETQYF.

The V and J genes are TRBV5-1 and TRBJ1-4; weak D call: TRBD1 (6 bases). The CDR3 consists of 16 residues. V lost 7 bases, J lost 3 bases, and 19 bases lay in between. The germline V gene has CDR1 SGHRS and CDR2 YFSETQ. The CDR3: CASHPRGTNPNEKLFF. CDR3 DNA sequence: TGCGCCAGCCACCCTAGGGGGACAAATCCTAATGAAAAACTGTTTTTT.

The chain carries TRBV19 and TRBJ2-7; D gene ambiguous. The V end lost 6 bases, the J end lost 1 base, and 16 bases lay between the germline ends. Germline CDR1 is LNHDA and CDR2 is SQIVND (reference sequence). The CDR3 is 15 amino acids. The CDR3 protein is CASRTSVGKSYEQYF. CDR3 nucleotide sequence: TGTGCCAGTAGGACCTCAGTGGGCAAATCCTACGAGCAGTACTTC.

The chain is built from TRBV5-1 and TRBJ2-3; 9 nucleotides agree with TRBD2. The length of the CDR3 is 15 residues. The germline V gene has CDR1 SGHRS and CDR2 YFSETQ. The V segment lost 1 base and the J segment 4 bases; nucleotides outside the gene matches: 4. The CDR3 DNA reads TGCGCCAGCAGCTTGAGTAGCGGGGGCGCAGATACGCAGTATTTT. It yields the protein CASSLSSGGADTQYF.

J is TRBJ2-7 and V is TRBV9; tentative D call: TRBD2 (6 bases). CDR1 is SGDLS, CDR2 YYNGEE, per germline. The CDR3 runs 15 residues. V lost 1 base, J lost 3 bases, and 14 bases lay in between. The CDR3 loop is CASSVTSGTHYEQYF. The CDR3 DNA follows: TGTGCCAGCAGCGTAACCTCCGGGACTCACTACGAGCAGTACTTC.

V is TRBV5-5 and J is TRBJ2-2; 9 bases align to TRBD2. V dropped 4 bases and J dropped 7; count of bases not matched to a gene: 5. CDR1 and CDR2 from the germline V gene are SGHKS and YYEKEE (reference sequence). This CDR3 comprises 14 residues. The CDR3 nucleotides are TGTGCCAGCAGCGGCGGGGGGGCTTTCGGGGAGCTGTTTTTT. Protein: CASSGGGAFGELFF.

The chain has TRBV12-5 and TRBJ2-4; no clear D gene. The V and J ends lost 5 bases and 0 bases respectively, with 20 bases between them. CDR1 and CDR2 (germline): LGHNT, FRNRAP. This CDR3 is 18 amino acids long. The chain's CDR3 is CASGPARGRDLAKNIQYF. Here the CDR3 DNA reads TGTGCTAGTGGTCCTGCTCGAGGTCGCGATCTAGCCAAAAACATTCAGTACTTC.

There are a few counts of this clone. The chain carries TRBV6-6 and TRBJ1-6; D is uncertain. V shed 8 bases and J shed 9 bases, with 14 bases lying between them. The CDR3 length is 13 residues. Germline lookup yields CDR1 MNHNY and CDR2 SVGAGI (reference sequence). CDR3 region: CASVRGSGSPLHF. The DNA of the CDR3 is TGTGCCAGCGTCCGGGGTTCCGGTTCACCCCTCCACTTT.

The rearrangement joins TRBV6-6 to TRBJ1-1; 8 bases are shared with TRBD1. Unmatched junction bases numbered 3, after V lost 7 bases and J lost 8 bases. From germline, CDR1 is MNHNY and CDR2 SVGAGI (reference sequence). The CDR3 runs 11 residues. CDR3 amino acids: CASNDRGEAFF. The DNA of the CDR3 is TGTGCCAGCAATGACAGGGGCGAAGCTTTCTTT.

V gene TRBV6-1 combines with J gene TRBJ1-4, with unresolved D. Trimming took off 1 base at V and 3 bases at J, with 6 bases between the two ends. Germline assignment: CDR1 MNHNS and CDR2 SASEGT. This CDR3 region has 14 residues. The CDR3 DNA reads TGTGCCAGCAGTGAAGGAACAGCTAATGAAAAACTGTTTTTT. Encoded protein: CASSEGTANEKLFF.

This chain joins TRBV3-1 (or the pseudogene TRBV3-2) and TRBJ2-7, with no clear D. This CDR3 spans 12 amino acids. V lost 4 bases, J lost 3 bases, and 7 bases lay in between. Looked up from germline, CDR1 is LGHDT and CDR2 is YNNKEL (reference sequence). The CDR3 is CASSLSIYEQYF. DNA for the CDR3: TGTGCCAGCAGCCTAAGCATCTACGAGCAGTACTTC.

To note about this clone: Sequence at one end of the junction differs from germline and may be a read error. The rearrangement uses TRBV7-7 and TRBJ2-5, with D tentatively TRBD2 (5 bases). Germline V gene lookup returns CDR1 SSHAT and CDR2 FNYEAQ (reference sequence). The CDR3 contains 13 residues. As DNA, the CDR3 is TGTGCTAGCAGCACGGCGGGCCAAGAGACCCAGTACTTC. Residues: CASSTAGQETQYF.

The chain links TRBV27 to TRBJ1-2; weak D call: TRBD1 (5 bases). CDR1 and CDR2 (germline): MNHEY, SMNVEV (reference sequence). CDR3 length: 13 amino acids. Trimming removed 4 bases from V and 4 bases from J, with 10 bases in between. CDR3 DNA: TGTGCCAGCAGTTCCGCGGGGACCTATGGCTACACCTTC. Translating it yields CASSSAGTYGYTF.

This clone appeared a few times. The chain combines TRBV19 with TRBJ2-1; 7 bases fit TRBD2. The CDR3 runs 17 residues. Germline CDR1 reads LNHDA; CDR2 reads SQIVND (reference sequence). V shed 3 bases, J shed 2 bases, and the junction held 10 bases outside the gene matches. CDR3 loop: CASSIQAGKGPYNEQFF. CDR3 bases: TGTGCCAGTAGTATCCAAGCGGGAAAGGGGCCCTACAATGAGCAGTTCTTC. Using reference TRBV19 and TRBJ2-1 for the parts outside the CDR3, the full variable domain is DGGITQSPKYLFRKEGQNVTLSCEQNLNHDAMYWYRQDPGQGLRLIYYSQIVNDFQKGDIAEGYSVSREKKESFPLTVTSAQKNPTAFYLCASSIQAGKGPYNEQFFGPGTRLTVL.

This chain joins TRBV6-6 and TRBJ2-1; D unresolved. The germline CDR1 and CDR2 sequences are MNHNY and SVGAGI (reference sequence). V lost 6 bases and J 5 bases, leaving 5 bases between the germline ends. The CDR3 has 11 residues. CDR3 coding DNA: TGTGCCAGCAGACTGGACAATGAGCAGTTCTTC. Translated: CASRLDNEQFF.

As to this clone: Other DNA sequences of this sample code for an identical CDR3. This sequence joins TRBV7-9 and TRBJ1-1; the D gene is possibly TRBD1 (5 bases). V gave up 5 bases and J gave up 3 bases, with 10 bases separating them. The CDR3 has 13 amino acids. Germline V lookup: CDR1 SEHNR, CDR2 FQNEAQ (reference sequence). CDR3 DNA sequence: TGTGCCAGCAGCCTGTCGGGGGACACTGAAGCTTTCTTT. This translates into CASSLSGDTEAFF.

The chain is built from TRBV6-2 or TRBV6-3 and TRBJ2-7, with 11 bases that match TRBD2. Germline values: CDR1 MNHEY, CDR2 SVGEGT. V was pared by 2 bases and J by 4 bases, with 7 bases of the junction left unmatched. This CDR3 spans 16 amino acids. CDR3 sequence: CASSYPLAGGPYEQYF. CDR3 DNA sequence: TGTGCCAGCAGTTACCCTTTAGCGGGAGGGCCGTACGAGCAGTACTTC.

V is TRBV18 and J is TRBJ1-1, with a weak D call TRBD1 (5 bases). Trimming stripped 6 bases from V and 1 base from J, with 12 bases between. The CDR3 sequence is 14 residues long. Germline CDR1 and CDR2: KGHSH and LQKENI. The CDR3 nucleotides read TGTGCCAGCTCTCGACAGAGGTCGAACACTGAAGCTTTCTTT. This sequence encodes CASSRQRSNTEAFF.

The chain uses TRBV29-1 and TRBJ2-5; 10 nucleotides agree with TRBD1. The V gene end was trimmed by 5 bases and the J gene end by 4 bases; junction bases not matched to a gene: 4. The CDR3 consists of 13 residues. Germline CDR1 reads SQVTM; CDR2 reads ANQGSEA. The CDR3 bases are TGCAGCGTTCTGACAGGGGGCGTAGAGACCCAGTACTTC. Its protein is CSVLTGGVETQYF. The full variable domain, rest sourced from reference TRBV29-1 and TRBJ2-5, is SAVISQKPSRDICQRGTSLTIQCQVDSQVTMMFWYRQQPGQSLTLIATANQGSEATYESGFVIDKFPISRPNLTFSTLTVSNMSPEDSSIYLCSVLTGGVETQYFGPGTRLLVL.

This chain links TRBV3-1 (or the pseudogene TRBV3-2) with TRBJ1-6; TRBD1 aligns across 9 bases. Germline values: CDR1 LGHDT, CDR2 YNNKEL (reference sequence). The CDR3 extends over 15 amino acids. J gave up 9 bases and V 1 base, and 4 bases lay outside the gene matches. CDR3 sequence: CASSQANRGPSPLHF. The CDR3 DNA reads as TGTGCCAGCAGCCAAGCGAACAGGGGGCCTTCACCCCTCCACTTT.

The chain carries TRBV19 and TRBJ1-5, with D perhaps TRBD1 (6 bases). This CDR3 is 14 amino acids long. CDR1 and CDR2 from the germline V gene are LNHDA and SQIVND (reference sequence). Trimming cost V 7 bases and J 6 bases, with 16 bases left between them. CDR3 nucleotide sequence: TGTGCCAGTACCATCGGGGGGGCTGGTCAGCCCCAGCATTTT. It specifies CASTIGGAGQPQHF.

In its sample, this clone was seen a few times. The chain couples TRBV25-1 to TRBJ2-3; D unresolved. V was trimmed by 2 bases and J by 4 bases, leaving 7 bases between them. Germline V gene lookup returns CDR1 MGHDK and CDR2 SYGVNS. CDR3 length: 13 residues. CDR3 sequence reads: CASSEAAPDTQYF. In DNA form, the CDR3 reads TGTGCCAGCAGTGAAGCGGCGCCAGATACGCAGTATTTT. Combining the CDR3 with reference TRBV25-1 and TRBJ2-3 gives the whole variable domain EADIYQTPRYLVIGTGKKITLECSQTMGHDKMYWYQQDPGMELHLIHYSYGVNSTEKGDLSSESTVSRIRTEHFPLTLESARPSHTSQYLCASSEAAPDTQYFGPGTRLTVL.

The chain is built from TRBV9 and TRBJ1-4; 7 bases fit TRBD1. The CDR3 has 15 residues. Trimming removed 3 bases from V and 0 bases from J; junction bases left unmatched: 2. The germline V gene encodes CDR1 SGDLS and CDR2 YYNGEE. The chain's CDR3 is CASSEGTATNEKLFF. Written as DNA, the CDR3 is TGTGCCAGCAGCGAGGGGACAGCAACTAATGAAAAACTGTTTTTT. Looking up the rest from reference TRBV9 and TRBJ1-4 gives the full variable domain: DSGVTQTPKHLITATGQRVTLRCSPRSGDLSVYWYQQSLDQGLQFLIQYYNGEERAKGNILERFSAQQFPDLHSELNLSSLELGDSALYFCASSEGTATNEKLFFGSGTQLSVL.

This chain uses TRBV2 with TRBJ1-5; 7 bases align to TRBD1. J lost 0 bases, V lost 4 bases, and 12 bases had no gene match. The CDR3 consists of 18 residues. Germline assignment: CDR1 SNHLY and CDR2 FYNNEI. CDR3 residues: CASSGDPGQPYSNQPQHF. DNA for the CDR3: TGTGCCAGCAGTGGAGATCCGGGACAGCCCTATAGCAATCAGCCCCAGCATTTT. Combining the CDR3 with reference TRBV2 and TRBJ1-5 gives the whole variable domain EPEVTQTPSHQVTQMGQEVILRCVPISNHLYFYWYRQILGQKVEFLVSFYNNEISEKSEIFDDQFSVERPDGSNFTLKIRSTKLEDSAMYFCASSGDPGQPYSNQPQHFGDGTRLSIL.